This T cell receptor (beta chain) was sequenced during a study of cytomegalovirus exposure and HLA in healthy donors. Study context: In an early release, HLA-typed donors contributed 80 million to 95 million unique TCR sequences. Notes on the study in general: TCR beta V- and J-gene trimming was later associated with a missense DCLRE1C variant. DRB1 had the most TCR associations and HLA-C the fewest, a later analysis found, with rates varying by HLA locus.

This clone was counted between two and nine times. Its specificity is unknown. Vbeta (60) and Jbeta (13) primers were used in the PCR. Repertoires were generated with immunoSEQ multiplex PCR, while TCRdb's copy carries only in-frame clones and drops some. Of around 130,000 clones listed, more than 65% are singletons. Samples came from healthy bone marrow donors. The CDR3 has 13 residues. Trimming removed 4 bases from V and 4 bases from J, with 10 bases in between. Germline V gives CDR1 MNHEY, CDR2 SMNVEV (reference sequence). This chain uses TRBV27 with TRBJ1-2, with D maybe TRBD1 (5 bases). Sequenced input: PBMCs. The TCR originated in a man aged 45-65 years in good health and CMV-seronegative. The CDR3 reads CASSWGEGYGYTF. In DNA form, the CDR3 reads TGTGCCAGCAGTTGGGGGGAGGGCTATGGCTACACCTTC.